This entry is about one T cell receptor (beta chain). Germline values: CDR1 SGHRS, CDR2 YFSETQ. The length of the CDR3 is 15 residues. Trimming removed 6 bases from V and 5 bases from J; junction bases left unmatched: 6. Both 60 Vbeta primers and 13 Jbeta primers went into the PCR. TCRdb's copy holds only in-frame clones and misses some; the assay was immunoSEQ multiplex PCR. The table records about 160,000 clones, roughly four fifths of them present only once. This record comes from a study of cytomegalovirus exposure and HLA in healthy donors. V is TRBV5-1 and J is TRBJ2-2; 11 bases fit TRBD2. The clonotype was recovered from a man in his forties in good health and CMV-seronegative. The sample consisted of PBMCs. CDR3 sequence: CASNPLAGGTGELFF. The CDR3 DNA reads as TGCGCCAGCAACCCGTTAGCGGGGGGGACCGGGGAGCTGTTTTTT.